A single sample is the source of the 8 T cell receptor beta chains below, sequenced in a study of cytomegalovirus exposure and HLA in healthy donors. PCR primers comprised 60 Vbeta and 13 Jbeta primers. The table came from immunoSEQ multiplex PCR; TCRdb's copy has only in-frame clones and leaves some out. The sample includes under 200,000 clones, about four fifths of them seen just once. Material: PBMCs. These receptors came from a man under 40 in good health and CMV-seronegative.

This sequence joins TRBV25-1 and TRBJ2-1, with TRBD1 matching over 9 bases. CDR1 is MGHDK and CDR2 is SYGVNS in the germline V gene. The J segment lost 15 bases and the V segment lost 2 bases, leaving 11 bases of the junction unmatched. The CDR3 is 14 amino acids. CDR3 amino acids: CASSETGTGYLLFF. The CDR3 DNA reads TGTGCCAGCAGTGAAACCGGGACAGGGTACTTGCTGTTCTTC.

This clone was detected a few times. The DNA for the CDR3 is TGCGCCAGCAGCTTGACTATAGGGGGAGAGACCCAGTACTTC. This encodes CASSLTIGGETQYF. The chain is built from TRBV5-1 and TRBJ2-5, with D maybe TRBD1 (6 bases). The CDR3 is 14 amino acids. V gave up 1 base and J gave up 4 bases, with 11 bases separating them. The germline CDR1 and CDR2 sequences are SGHRS and YFSETQ.

Turning to this clone: A read error is likely, as this CDR3 ends without the conserved phenylalanine or tryptophan. The rearrangement links TRBV7-3 to TRBJ1-6; D not resolved. CDR3 size: 13 residues. The germline V and J ends were trimmed by 1 base and 12 bases, with 10 bases remaining between them. CDR1 is SGHTA and CDR2 is FQGTGA in the germline V gene. CDR3 residues: CASSLMGREPLHL. The CDR3 DNA reads TGTGCCAGCAGCTTAATGGGCCGCGAACCCCTCCACCTT.

The J gene is TRBJ1-2, the V gene TRBV7-2; 8 bases are a match to TRBD1. Germline CDR1 is SGHTA and CDR2 is FQGNSA. Germline trimming cut 5 bases from V and 4 bases from J; bases unmatched to any gene: 6. The CDR3 runs 14 residues. CDR3 protein: CASSLNQGAYGYTF. DNA for the CDR3: TGTGCCAGCAGCCTGAACCAGGGGGCCTATGGCTACACCTTC. The full variable domain, its missing parts supplied by reference TRBV7-2 and TRBJ1-2, is GAGVSQSPSNKVTEKGKDVELRCDPISGHTALYWYRQSLGQGLEFLIYFQGNSAPDKSGLPSDRFSAERTGGSVSTLTIQRTQQEDSAVYLCASSLNQGAYGYTFGSGTRLTVV.

This clone was seen more than once but under ten times. The chain combines TRBV6-5 with TRBJ1-1; D unresolved. The CDR3 runs 14 residues. CDR1 and CDR2 from the germline V gene are MNHEY and SVGAGI. V was clipped by 2 bases and J by 5 bases, with 12 bases between them. CDR3 protein: CASSYGAQVTEAFF. The CDR3 region has the DNA TGTGCCAGCAGTTACGGCGCCCAGGTAACTGAAGCTTTCTTT.

The chain recombines TRBV30 with TRBJ1-5, with D tentatively TRBD1 (6 bases). Trimming cost V 3 bases and J 1 base, with 22 bases left between them. Germline V gene lookup returns CDR1 GTSNPN and CDR2 SVGIG (reference sequence). The CDR3 totals 18 residues. CDR3 residues: CAWSRTGTWLASNQPQHF. In DNA, the CDR3 is TGTGCCTGGAGCCGGACCGGGACATGGTTGGCGAGCAATCAGCCCCAGCATTTT.

CDR3 sequence (DNA): TGCGCCAGCAGCCCAGGGACAGATGAAAAACTGTTTTTT. As protein: CASSPGTDEKLFF. The rearrangement joins TRBV4-1 to TRBJ1-4, with TRBD1 matching 7 bases. The V gene's germline CDR1 is MGHRA and CDR2 YSYEKL. The V segment lost 4 bases and the J segment 6 bases; nucleotides outside the gene matches: 2. The CDR3 is 13 residues long.

The chain combines TRBV29-1 with TRBJ1-2; the D is unclear. CDR1 is SQVTM and CDR2 is ANQGSEA in the germline V gene. CDR3 length equals 14 residues. V was pared by 3 bases and J by 2 bases, with 13 bases between. For the CDR3, the DNA is TGCAGCGTTGAGGGCCATCGGATCAACTATGGCTACACCTTC. It is translated as CSVEGHRINYGYTF.